This record covers a single T cell receptor (beta chain). Its antigen is unidentified. This entry belongs to a study of cytotoxic CD8 clonotypes in ibrutinib-treated CLL. Roughly 2.2 micrograms of genomic DNA from cryopreserved PBMCs went into TCR beta libraries. The assay was immunoSEQ multiplex PCR, and TCRdb's table has in-frame clones only and misses some. Of 130,000 or so clones in the sample, under 90% were seen once. Points from the study as a whole: Public clonotypes (which were uncommon) either contracted or remained stable on treatment.

The CDR3 has 15 amino acids. Germline assignment: CDR1 MGHRA and CDR2 YSYEKL. Trimming took 3 bases from V and 4 from J, leaving 15 bases between them. Sequencing used PBMCs, obtained after 24 months of ibrutinib treatment. The TCR comes from a human donor with chronic lymphocytic leukemia. The gene calls are TRBV4-1 and TRBJ2-5; a possible D gene is TRBD1 (5 bases). The DNA for the CDR3 is TGCGCCAGCAGCCACCGAGATAGACAGTTAGAGACCCAGTACTTC. Amino acids: CASSHRDRQLETQYF.